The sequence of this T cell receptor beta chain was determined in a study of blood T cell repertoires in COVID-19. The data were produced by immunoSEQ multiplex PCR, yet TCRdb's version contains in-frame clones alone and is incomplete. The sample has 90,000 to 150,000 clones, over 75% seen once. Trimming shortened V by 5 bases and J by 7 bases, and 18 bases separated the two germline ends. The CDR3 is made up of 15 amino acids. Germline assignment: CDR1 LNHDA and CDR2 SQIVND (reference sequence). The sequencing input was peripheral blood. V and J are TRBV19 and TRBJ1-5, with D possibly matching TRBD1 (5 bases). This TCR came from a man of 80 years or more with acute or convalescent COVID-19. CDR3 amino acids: CASSGGAGRGQPQHF. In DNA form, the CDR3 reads TGTGCCAGTAGTGGAGGGGCAGGGCGAGGCCAGCCCCAGCATTTT.